This T cell receptor beta chain stems from a study of blood T cells in healthy people across ages. Whole-study context: The template switching approach captured approximately one barcoded beta molecule for every two T cells. Findings and limits, study-wide: It was the long-lived donors that had more naive CD4+ cells and higher diversity than aged donors. Because donor CMV status was unknown, expanded clonotype changes were possibly confounded. A roughly linear age-dependent decrease characterized TCR beta diversity per million T cells.

V gave up 7 bases and J gave up 3 bases, with 10 bases separating them. Looked up from germline, CDR1 is DFQATT and CDR2 is SNEGSKA (reference sequence). This CDR3 is 11 amino acids long. This clonotype has ten or more counts. Its antigen is as yet unknown. PCR was performed a second time for about 7 to 11 cycles using a sample-barcoded 5' primer and a J-beta primer mix. TCRdb re-called the 5' RACE reads with MiXCR, one entry per CDR3 protein. The sample holds some 1.5 million distinct CDR3 sequences, 28% seen once. Material: blood. V usage is TRBV20-1 and J usage is TRBJ2-7; D is unresolved. This clonotype originated in a woman aged 30 to 39 in good health. CDR3 protein: CSVLKDYEQYF. CDR3 DNA sequence: TGCAGTGTCCTAAAGGACTACGAGCAGTACTTC.